This T cell receptor beta chain emerged from a study of blood T cell repertoires in COVID-19. Study-wide background: Nucleic acid was either cDNA or gDNA, and it came from T cells, B-cell-depleted T cells, or PBMCs.

The assay was immunoSEQ multiplex PCR, and TCRdb's table has in-frame clones only and misses some. The sample has roughly 98,000 clones, around four fifths seen once. The receptor comes from a woman aged 70-85 years with active or convalescent COVID-19. The sample was peripheral blood.

The CDR3 reads CASSPLLSNTEAFF. The CDR3 DNA reads as TGTGCCAGCAGCCCCCTATTGTCGAACACTGAAGCTTTCTTT. The chain employs TRBV7-2 and TRBJ1-1; unclear D gene. Trimming left V 5 bases short and J 1 base short, with 11 bases between. Germline V gives CDR1 SGHTA, CDR2 FQGNSA. The CDR3 is 14 residues long.